Listed below are T cell receptor beta chains from one sample, sequenced in a study of cytomegalovirus exposure and HLA in healthy donors. TCRdb's table, derived via immunoSEQ multiplex PCR, lists solely in-frame clones and lacks some. This table has 130,000 or so clones, over 75% appearing once. Source material: PBMCs. The receptors stem from a male donor in good health and CMV-seropositive. CDR3s include the opening cysteine and the closing phenylalanine or tryptophan. D genes are given only for firm matches. Clone size is not always given. Where it is, it says once, few, many or a class for expanded clones.

V gene: TRBV4-1
clone size: .
D gene: TRBD2
J gene: TRBJ2-7
CDR3 protein: CASSPSTSGGIYEQYF
CDR3 DNA: TGCGCCAGCAGCCCCTCGACTAGCGGGGGAATCTACGAGCAGTACTTC

V gene: TRBV9
clone size: .
D gene: TRBD2
J gene: TRBJ2-1
CDR3 protein: CASSAGGDWEQFF
CDR3 DNA: TGTGCCAGCAGCGCGGGAGGAGATTGGGAGCAGTTCTTC

V gene: TRBV2
clone size: .
D gene: .
J gene: TRBJ2-7
CDR3 protein: CASSEQGILYEQYF
CDR3 DNA: TGTGCCAGCAGTGAACAGGGGATCCTGTACGAGCAGTACTTC

V gene: TRBV6-5
clone size: .
D gene: TRBD1
J gene: TRBJ2-2
CDR3 protein: CASRVDRANTGELFF
CDR3 DNA: TGTGCCAGCAGAGTCGACAGGGCAAACACCGGGGAGCTGTTTTTT

V gene: TRBV5-4
clone size: .
D gene: TRBD2
J gene: TRBJ2-3
CDR3 protein: CASSTRLAGSTDTQYF
CDR3 DNA: TGTGCCAGCAGCACCCGACTAGCGGGAAGCACAGATACGCAGTATTTT

V gene: TRBV5-4
clone size: .
D gene: TRBD1
J gene: TRBJ2-7
CDR3 protein: CASSTGQGSLSYEQYF
CDR3 DNA: TGTGCCAGCAGCACAGGACAGGGATCCCTCTCCTACGAGCAGTACTTC

V gene: TRBV28
clone size: .
D gene: TRBD2
J gene: TRBJ2-7
CDR3 protein: CASSLFPRAGGTEQYF
CDR3 DNA: TGTGCCAGCAGTTTATTTCCACGGGCGGGGGGGACCGAGCAGTACTTC

V gene: TRBV6-6
clone size: .
D gene: .
J gene: TRBJ2-7
CDR3 protein: CASSEPGALLSYEQYF
CDR3 DNA: TGTGCCAGCAGCGAACCAGGGGCCCTACTCTCCTACGAGCAGTACTTC

V gene: TRBV9
clone size: .
D gene: .
J gene: TRBJ2-1
CDR3 protein: CASSPTSLNEQFF
CDR3 DNA: TGTGCCAGCAGCCCGACTAGTCTCAATGAGCAGTTCTTC

V gene: TRBV28
clone size: .
D gene: .
J gene: TRBJ1-1
CDR3 protein: CASRKLAGANTEAFF
CDR3 DNA: TGTGCCAGCAGAAAGTTGGCAGGGGCGAACACTGAAGCTTTCTTT

V gene: TRBV2
clone size: .
D gene: TRBD2
J gene: TRBJ2-3
CDR3 protein: CASAGLAGRTDTQYF
CDR3 DNA: TGTGCCAGCGCGGGACTAGCGGGCCGCACAGATACGCAGTATTTT

V gene: TRBV2
clone size: .
D gene: TRBD2
J gene: TRBJ2-5
CDR3 protein: CASGSGGSGYQETQYF
CDR3 DNA: TGTGCCAGCGGAAGCGGGGGGAGCGGGTACCAAGAGACCCAGTACTTC

V gene: TRBV28
clone size: .
D gene: .
J gene: TRBJ1-1
CDR3 protein: CASSPRGGTSSAEAFF
CDR3 DNA: TGTGCCAGCAGCCCTCGGGGGGGGACCTCCTCCGCTGAAGCTTTCTTT

V gene: TRBV27
clone size: few
D gene: .
J gene: TRBJ1-6
CDR3 protein: CASSLSGAGSPLHF
CDR3 DNA: TGTGCCAGCAGTTTATCGGGGGCTGGTTCACCCCTCCACTTT

V gene: TRBV18
clone size: .
D gene: .
J gene: TRBJ1-6
CDR3 protein: CASSQTGREQGGSPLHF
CDR3 DNA: TGTGCCAGCTCACAAACGGGACGTGAACAGGGTGGTTCACCCCTCCACTTT

V gene: TRBV5-1
clone size: .
D gene: TRBD1
J gene: TRBJ1-4
CDR3 protein: CASSRTGGATNEKLFF
CDR3 DNA: TGCGCCAGCAGCCGGACAGGGGGCGCAACTAATGAAAAACTGTTTTTT

V gene: TRBV4-1
clone size: .
D gene: .
J gene: TRBJ2-7
CDR3 protein: CASSQDGPRRGSEQYF
CDR3 DNA: TGCGCCAGCAGCCAAGATGGACCCCGAAGGGGTTCCGAGCAGTACTTC

V gene: TRBV7-9
clone size: .
D gene: .
J gene: TRBJ2-2
CDR3 protein: CASSLRGGSLTGELFF
CDR3 DNA: TGTGCCAGCAGCCTCAGGGGCGGGAGCCTCACCGGGGAGCTGTTTTTT

V gene: TRBV6-5
clone size: .
D gene: .
J gene: TRBJ2-7
CDR3 protein: CASSYTGRTYEQYF
CDR3 DNA: TGTGCCAGCAGTTACACAGGTCGAACCTACGAGCAGTACTTC

V gene: TRBV15
clone size: .
D gene: TRBD2
J gene: TRBJ2-3
CDR3 protein: CATSRIAGGGVDTQYF
CDR3 DNA: TGTGCCACCAGCAGAATAGCGGGGGGGGGCGTAGATACGCAGTATTTT

V gene: TRBV7-7
clone size: .
D gene: .
J gene: TRBJ2-2
CDR3 protein: CASSLLAGTGELFF
CDR3 DNA: TGTGCCAGCAGCTTACTGGCGGGAACCGGGGAGCTGTTTTTT

V gene: TRBV10-3
clone size: .
D gene: TRBD2
J gene: TRBJ2-1
CDR3 protein: CAISEPTSGPYNEQFF
CDR3 DNA: TGTGCCATCAGTGAGCCCACTAGCGGACCCTACAATGAGCAGTTCTTC

V gene: TRBV28
clone size: few
D gene: .
J gene: TRBJ1-5
CDR3 protein: CASSSLWDTGNQPQHF
CDR3 DNA: TGTGCCAGCAGTTCTCTTTGGGACACTGGCAATCAGCCCCAGCATTTT

V gene: TRBV29-1
clone size: .
D gene: TRBD1
J gene: TRBJ2-7
CDR3 protein: CSVSPTDRGRSYEQYF
CDR3 DNA: TGCAGCGTTTCCCCAACGGACAGGGGCCGCTCCTACGAGCAGTACTTC

V gene: TRBV5-3
clone size: .
D gene: .
J gene: TRBJ1-3
CDR3 protein: CARSLELGQHSGNTIYF
CDR3 DNA: TGTGCCAGAAGCTTGGAGTTAGGACAGCACTCTGGAAACACCATATATTTT

V gene: TRBV4-2
clone size: .
D gene: TRBD2
J gene: TRBJ2-1
CDR3 protein: CASSARLAGNEQFF
CDR3 DNA: TGTGCCAGCAGCGCCAGACTAGCGGGGAATGAGCAGTTCTTC

V gene: TRBV5-4
clone size: once
D gene: .
J gene: TRBJ1-6
CDR3 protein: CASNVQGSPLHF
CDR3 DNA: TGTGCCAGCAACGTTCAGGGTTCACCCCTCCACTTT

V gene: TRBV30
clone size: few
D gene: TRBD2
J gene: TRBJ2-1
CDR3 protein: CAWSVDQLAGGSYNEQFF
CDR3 DNA: TGTGCCTGGAGTGTAGATCAACTAGCGGGGGGATCATACAATGAGCAGTTCTTC

V gene: TRBV9
clone size: few
D gene: TRBD2
J gene: TRBJ2-7
CDR3 protein: CASSAELAATYEQYF
CDR3 DNA: TGTGCCAGCAGCGCAGAACTAGCGGCAACCTACGAGCAGTACTTC

V gene: TRBV29-1
clone size: .
D gene: .
J gene: TRBJ2-3
CDR3 protein: CSVGWAETQYF
CDR3 DNA: TGCAGCGTTGGGTGGGCAGAAACGCAGTATTTT

V gene: TRBV7-2
clone size: .
D gene: TRBD2
J gene: TRBJ2-1
CDR3 protein: CASSPWTSGIWNEQFF
CDR3 DNA: TGTGCCAGCAGCCCTTGGACTAGCGGGATCTGGAATGAGCAGTTCTTC

V gene: TRBV5-4
clone size: .
D gene: .
J gene: TRBJ1-4
CDR3 protein: CASSLGRGAATNEKLFF
CDR3 DNA: TGTGCCAGCAGCTTGGGGAGGGGCGCCGCAACTAATGAAAAACTGTTTTTT

V gene: TRBV15
clone size: .
D gene: .
J gene: TRBJ2-6
CDR3 protein: CATSRIKNSGANGLTF
CDR3 DNA: TGTGCCACCAGCAGGATAAAAAACTCTGGGGCCAACGGCCTGACTTTC

V gene: TRBV19
clone size: .
D gene: .
J gene: TRBJ2-3
CDR3 protein: CASSPGVVNTDTQYF
CDR3 DNA: TGTGCCAGTAGTCCGGGGGTGGTAAACACAGATACGCAGTATTTT

V gene: TRBV5-1
clone size: .
D gene: TRBD1
J gene: TRBJ1-2
CDR3 protein: CASSLIGQGDYGYTF
CDR3 DNA: TGCGCCAGCAGCCTAATAGGACAGGGGGACTATGGCTACACCTTC

V gene: TRBV5-1
clone size: .
D gene: .
J gene: TRBJ2-2
CDR3 protein: CASTPPTGELFF
CDR3 DNA: TGCGCCAGCACCCCTCCCACCGGGGAGCTGTTTTTT

V gene: TRBV5-1
clone size: .
D gene: .
J gene: TRBJ2-7
CDR3 protein: CASSLVRRVAEQYF
CDR3 DNA: TGCGCCAGCAGCTTGGTCCGCAGGGTAGCCGAGCAGTACTTC

V gene: TRBV29-1
clone size: .
D gene: TRBD1
J gene: TRBJ1-2
CDR3 protein: CSAGRDRGPRGYTF
CDR3 DNA: TGCAGCGCCGGAAGGGACAGGGGGCCTCGGGGCTACACCTTC

V gene: TRBV6-6
clone size: .
D gene: .
J gene: TRBJ1-4
CDR3 protein: CASSPGLTNEKLFF
CDR3 DNA: TGTGCCAGCAGTCCGGGGTTAACTAATGAAAAACTGTTTTTT

V gene: TRBV7-9
clone size: .
D gene: .
J gene: TRBJ1-2
CDR3 protein: CASSSGSHYGYTF
CDR3 DNA: TGTGCCAGCAGCTCAGGGTCTCACTATGGCTACACCTTC

V gene: TRBV29-1
clone size: few
D gene: .
J gene: TRBJ1-1
CDR3 protein: CSGQGGTEAFF
CDR3 DNA: TGCAGCGGCCAGGGAGGCACTGAAGCTTTCTTT

V gene: TRBV6-5
clone size: .
D gene: .
J gene: TRBJ1-2
CDR3 protein: CASSYGGQPYGYTF
CDR3 DNA: TGTGCCAGCAGTTACGGCGGACAGCCCTATGGCTACACCTTC

V gene: TRBV13
clone size: .
D gene: TRBD2
J gene: TRBJ2-3
CDR3 protein: CASSKTSGTMQYF
CDR3 DNA: TGTGCCAGCAGCAAGACTAGCGGGACAATGCAGTATTTT

V gene: TRBV6-1
clone size: .
D gene: .
J gene: TRBJ1-2
CDR3 protein: CASSDGVSGYTF
CDR3 DNA: TGTGCCAGCAGTGACGGGGTCTCTGGCTACACCTTC

V gene: TRBV7-2
clone size: .
D gene: .
J gene: TRBJ1-2
CDR3 protein: CASSLVLSTGGYTF
CDR3 DNA: TGTGCCAGCAGCTTAGTACTCTCGACTGGGGGCTACACCTTC

V gene: TRBV5-1
clone size: .
D gene: .
J gene: TRBJ1-3
CDR3 protein: CASRRGSGNTIYF
CDR3 DNA: TGCGCCAGCCGAAGGGGCTCTGGAAACACCATATATTTT

V gene: TRBV5-1
clone size: .
D gene: .
J gene: TRBJ2-5
CDR3 protein: CASSTGRGKETQYF
CDR3 DNA: TGCGCCAGCAGCACCGGACGGGGAAAAGAGACCCAGTACTTC

V gene: TRBV2
clone size: few
D gene: .
J gene: TRBJ1-5
CDR3 protein: CASRDRGGSVNQPQHF
CDR3 DNA: TGTGCCAGCAGGGATCGAGGAGGTTCGGTGAATCAGCCCCAGCATTTT

V gene: TRBV7-8
clone size: .
D gene: TRBD2
J gene: TRBJ2-1
CDR3 protein: CASSQRLAGRNEQFF
CDR3 DNA: TGTGCCAGCAGCCAGAGGCTAGCGGGAAGGAATGAGCAGTTCTTC

V gene: TRBV27
clone size: .
D gene: TRBD2
J gene: TRBJ2-1
CDR3 protein: CASRNRGGPYNEQFF
CDR3 DNA: TGTGCCAGCAGAAACCGGGGGGGCCCCTACAATGAGCAGTTCTTC

V gene: TRBV28
clone size: .
D gene: TRBD1
J gene: TRBJ1-2
CDR3 protein: CASSSGQGLYYGYTF
CDR3 DNA: TGTGCCAGCAGTTCGGGACAGGGACTATACTATGGCTACACCTTC

V gene: TRBV10-3
clone size: .
D gene: .
J gene: TRBJ2-3
CDR3 protein: CAISVLRGTSTDTQYF
CDR3 DNA: TGTGCCATCAGTGTCCTCAGGGGGACTAGCACAGATACGCAGTATTTT

V gene: TRBV7-8
clone size: .
D gene: TRBD2
J gene: TRBJ2-3
CDR3 protein: CATSWGSGGTDTQYF
CDR3 DNA: TGTGCCACCAGCTGGGGTAGCGGGGGCACAGATACGCAGTATTTT

V gene: TRBV19
clone size: .
D gene: .
J gene: TRBJ2-7
CDR3 protein: CASSTLYEQYF
CDR3 DNA: TGTGCCAGTAGTACACTATACGAGCAGTACTTC

V gene: TRBV30
clone size: .
D gene: TRBD1
J gene: TRBJ1-2
CDR3 protein: CAFNSGQGNYGYTF
CDR3 DNA: TGTGCCTTTAATAGTGGACAGGGGAACTATGGCTACACCTTC